Detailed here is one T cell receptor (beta chain). The antigen remains unidentified. Other DNA sequences in this sample translate to the same CDR3. The source of the sample is a study of cytomegalovirus exposure and HLA in healthy donors. At the level of the study: Per a later analysis, the approximately 600 first-cohort and some 110 validation repertoires shared one platform. Overall study findings and caveats: The study listed 150 to 200 cytomegalovirus-associated TCR beta chains. The tendency of first-cohort TCR clusters to co-occur in the 110 or so validation repertoires emerged from a later analysis.

The repertoire was sequenced with immunoSEQ multiplex PCR; TCRdb's copy has only in-frame clones and lacks some. The sample carries about 76,000 clones, 90% to 95% recorded once. This CDR3 region has 14 residues. V lost 0 bases and J 2 bases, leaving 5 bases between the germline ends. Germline V gene data show CDR1 as MNHEY and CDR2 as SVGAGI. The TCR originated in a woman aged 18-30 years in good health and CMV-seronegative. The material sequenced was PBMCs. The chain is built from TRBV6-5 and TRBJ1-5; the D gene is possibly TRBD1 (5 bases). The CDR3 sequence: CASSYSRGNQPQHF. The CDR3 coding sequence is TGTGCCAGCAGTTACTCCAGGGGCAATCAGCCCCAGCATTTT.